What follows are 6 T cell receptor beta chains derived from one specimen sequenced in a study of shared clonotypes between healthy human individuals. Sequencing was performed with immunoSEQ multiplex PCR; in TCRdb, only in-frame clones are kept and a portion is missing. The sample yields about 1,900,000 clones, approximately 95% seen once. Naive CD8 cells lacked CD45RO, underwent positive selection for CCR7 and left out terminally differentiated effector memory CD45RA+ cells. The material sequenced was naive CD8+ T cells sorted from blood. Every receptor here comes from a man aged 18 to 29 in good health.

This chain uses TRBV15 with TRBJ2-5; D is perhaps TRBD1 (6 bases). Trimming shortened V by 0 bases and J by 0 bases, and 8 bases separated the two germline ends. The CDR3 spans 15 residues. CDR1 is LNHNV and CDR2 is YYDKDF in the germline V gene (reference sequence). The CDR3 loop is CATSRDGQHQETQYF. As DNA, the CDR3 is TGTGCCACCAGCAGAGATGGACAGCACCAAGAGACCCAGTACTTC.

This chain uses TRBV5-1 with TRBJ1-5; D is perhaps TRBD1 (5 bases). Trimming stripped 0 bases from V and 2 bases from J, with 12 bases between. Germline loops: CDR1 SGHRS, CDR2 YFSETQ. The CDR3 covers 16 residues. The CDR3 coding sequence is TGCGCCAGCAGCTTGGCAACCAGGGTGGGCAATCAGCCCCAGCATTTT. This encodes CASSLATRVGNQPQHF.

Comments on this clone: In the same sample, other DNA sequences code for this CDR3. The gene calls are TRBV27 and TRBJ1-2; D is unresolved. Germline CDR1 MNHEY, CDR2 SMNVEV (reference sequence). The CDR3 loop spans 12 amino acids. With 0 bases removed from V and 8 bases from J, the gap between germline ends came to 7 bases. CDR3 nucleotide sequence: TGTGCCAGCAGTTTATCTGGGAACGGCTACACCTTC. It specifies CASSLSGNGYTF.

This chain joins TRBV9 and TRBJ2-5, with D perhaps TRBD1 (6 bases). V dropped 4 bases and J dropped 5 bases, with 12 bases sitting between them. CDR3 length equals 13 residues. CDR1 is SGDLS, CDR2 YYNGEE, per germline. CDR3 DNA sequence: TGTGCCAGCAGCCCTCAGGGGAGCGAGACCCAGTACTTC. This gives the protein CASSPQGSETQYF.

The chain joins TRBV5-1 to TRBJ2-2; D call uncertain. The CDR3 is 13 residues long. Germline V gene data show CDR1 as SGHRS and CDR2 as YFSETQ. V was trimmed by 5 bases and J by 2 bases, leaving 7 bases between them. CDR3 protein: CASSHSNTGELFF. Written as DNA, the CDR3 is TGCGCCAGCAGTCACTCTAACACCGGGGAGCTGTTTTTT.

V is TRBV4-1 and J is TRBJ2-2; D may be TRBD2 (6 bases). V lost 4 bases and J lost 7, with 16 bases in between. The CDR3 consists of 15 residues. In germline, CDR1 is MGHRA, CDR2 YSYEKL. DNA of the CDR3: TGCGCCAGCAGCCTCTCGGGGACTGGGGGCGGGGAGCTGTTTTTT. This translates into CASSLSGTGGGELFF.